The 30 T cell receptor beta chains given below trace back to one sample, sequenced in a study of blood T cell repertoires in COVID-19 (dated by TCRdb to about 2020). The method was the immunoSEQ multiplex PCR assay. TCRdb retrieved this table from immuneACCESS and kept in-frame rearrangements only. Not all clones are present; in checked studies, unresolved V genes account for under half, and no reason is known for the remainder. The sample includes around 100,000 clones, with around 91% observed a single time. Jointly, the top ten make up roughly 30% of the sample. Sequenced input: peripheral blood. These TCRs come from a woman aged 80 or older with acute or convalescent COVID-19.

This clone was counted between two and nine times. The V and J genes are TRBV2 and TRBJ1-2; 7 nucleotides agree with TRBD1. The junction had 8 bases not matched to a gene; V was cut back by 2 bases and J by 8 bases. Germline CDR1 and CDR2: SNHLY and FYNNEI. The CDR3 covers 14 residues. The CDR3 here is CASSERGLAGGYTF. Written as DNA, the CDR3 is TGTGCCAGCAGTGAAAGGGGGCTAGCTGGCGGCTACACCTTC. The whole variable domain, remainder taken from reference TRBV2 and TRBJ1-2, is EPEVTQTPSHQVTQMGQEVILRCVPISNHLYFYWYRQILGQKVEFLVSFYNNEISEKSEIFDDQFSVERPDGSNFTLKIRSTKLEDSAMYFCASSERGLAGGYTFGSGTRLTVV.

The V call is TRBV10-2, the J call TRBJ2-7, with a possible D match to TRBD1 (5 bases). The CDR3 consists of 12 residues. V was pared by 6 bases and J by 3 bases, with 9 bases between. CDR1 is WSHSY, CDR2 SAAADI, per germline. As DNA, the CDR3 is TGCGCCAGCAGCGAACAGGACTACGAGCAGTACTTC. Its protein product is CASSEQDYEQYF.

This clone was recorded only once. DNA for the CDR3: TGTGCCACCAGCAAAGACAGGGGCTACGAGCAGTACTTC. Translated, it gives CATSKDRGYEQYF. The J gene is TRBJ2-7, the V gene TRBV15; 8 bases are a match to TRBD1. V shed 4 bases, J shed 3 bases, and the junction held 2 bases outside the gene matches. The CDR3 runs to 13 residues. CDR1 is LNHNV, CDR2 YYDKDF, per germline (reference sequence). The full variable domain, with the rest looked up from reference TRBV15 and TRBJ2-7, is DAMVIQNPRYQVTQFGKPVTLSCSQTLNHNVMYWYQQKSSQAPKLLFHYYDKDFNNEADTPDNFQSRRPNTSFCFLDIRSPGLGDTAMYLCATSKDRGYEQYFGPGTRLTVT.

This chain links TRBV4-1 with TRBJ1-1; 7 bases agree with TRBD1. The CDR3 spans 14 residues. V lost 3 bases and J lost 6; bases outside the gene matches: 7. Germline CDR1 reads MGHRA; CDR2 reads YSYEKL. The CDR3 nucleotides are TGCGCCAGCAGCCAGGCAAGGACAGGCCCTGAAGCTTTCTTT. Protein sequence: CASSQARTGPEAFF.

This clone has a handful of counts. The chain carries TRBV9 and TRBJ2-1; maybe TRBD2 (6 bases). V lost 3 bases to trimming and J lost 1 base, with 17 bases between them. CDR3 length equals 17 residues. Germline V lookup: CDR1 SGDLS, CDR2 YYNGEE. CDR3 DNA sequence: TGTGCCAGCAGCGCCACACCCTTTGGGGGGTCCTACAATGAGCAGTTCTTC. Its protein product is CASSATPFGGSYNEQFF.

The gene calls are TRBV30 and TRBJ2-2, with D perhaps TRBD1 (6 bases). Trimming left V 4 bases short and J 5 bases short, with 17 bases between. CDR1 is GTSNPN, CDR2 SVGIG, per germline (reference sequence). The CDR3 length is 15 residues. The CDR3 nucleotides are TGTGCCTGGATCTTACAGGGTTCAGGGACCGGGGAGCTGTTTTTT. This translates into CAWILQGSGTGELFF.

V gene TRBV30 combines with J gene TRBJ1-5; 7 positions agree with TRBD1. This CDR3 spans 15 amino acids. The V gene's germline CDR1 is GTSNPN and CDR2 SVGIG (reference sequence). Germline trimming cut 0 bases from V and 2 bases from J; bases unmatched to any gene: 4. The DNA for the CDR3 is TGTGCCTGGAGTGTGACCGACAGGGGCAATCAGCCCCAGCATTTT. Translating gives CAWSVTDRGNQPQHF. Supplemented by reference TRBV30 and TRBJ1-5, the full variable domain reads SQTIHQWPATLVQPVGSPLSLECTVEGTSNPNLYWYRQAAGRGLQLLFYSVGIGQISSEVPQNLSASRPQDRQFILSSKKLLLSDSGFYLCAWSVTDRGNQPQHFGDGTRLSIL.

The chain employs TRBV5-1 and TRBJ2-6; tentative D call: TRBD1 (5 bases). The CDR3 is 20 residues long. V lost 3 bases to trimming and J lost 0 bases, with 22 bases between them. Germline CDR1 and CDR2: SGHRS and YFSETQ. CDR3 protein: CASSSPIEAGRSSGANVLTF. The DNA for the CDR3 is TGCGCCAGCAGCTCCCCTATAGAGGCAGGGCGAAGCTCTGGGGCCAACGTCCTGACTTTC.

The chain employs TRBV2 and TRBJ1-1; 7 bases align to TRBD1. The V gene end was trimmed by 4 bases and the J gene end by 1 base; junction bases not matched to a gene: 6. This CDR3 is built from 15 residues. From germline, CDR1 is SNHLY and CDR2 FYNNEI. CDR3 DNA: TGTGCCAGCAGTGCCCGTAGACAGGGGAACACTGAAGCTTTCTTT. This gives the protein CASSARRQGNTEAFF.

The CDR3 loop reads CASSPIQTTSSGNTIYF. CDR3 sequence (DNA): TGTGCCAGCTCACCAATTCAAACTACCAGCTCTGGAAACACCATATATTTT. The rearrangement uses TRBV18 and TRBJ1-3, with D hard to call. Trimming pared 2 bases from V and 0 bases from J, leaving 14 bases between. Germline V gene lookup returns CDR1 KGHSH and CDR2 LQKENI. CDR3 length equals 17 residues. The variable domain in full, completed from reference TRBV18 and TRBJ1-3, reads NAGVMQNPRHLVRRRGQEARLRCSPMKGHSHVYWYRQLPEEGLKFMVYLQKENIIDESGMPKERFSAEFPKEGPSILRIQQVVRGDSAAYFCASSPIQTTSSGNTIYFGEGSWLTVV.

V is TRBV18 and J is TRBJ1-1, with 9 bases aligning to TRBD1. Germline V gene lookup returns CDR1 KGHSH and CDR2 LQKENI. The CDR3 sequence is 16 residues long. V lost 3 bases to trimming and J lost 0 bases; unmatched junction nucleotides: 5. CDR3 loop: CASSPPGQGMNTEAFF. Here the CDR3 DNA reads TGTGCCAGCTCACCTCCGGGACAGGGAATGAACACTGAAGCTTTCTTT.

The chain has TRBV11-2 and TRBJ1-5; 7 nucleotides agree with TRBD1. J was trimmed by 6 bases and V by 4 bases; bases with no gene match: 9. Germline CDR1 reads SGHAT; CDR2 reads FQNNGV. The CDR3 has 15 amino acids. CDR3 DNA: TGTGCCAGCAGCTCCCTTCAGGGGGTAAGTCAGCCCCAGCATTTT. Residues: CASSSLQGVSQPQHF. Full variable domain (outside the CDR3, taken from reference TRBV11-2 and TRBJ1-5): EAGVAQSPRYKIIEKRQSVAFWCNPISGHATLYWYQQILGQGPKLLIQFQNNGVVDDSQLPKDRFSAERLKGVDSTLKIQPAKLEDSAVYLCASSSLQGVSQPQHFGDGTRLSIL.

This chain connects TRBV19 to TRBJ1-5, with D perhaps matching TRBD1 (5 bases). This CDR3 spans 16 amino acids. Germline V gene data show CDR1 as LNHDA and CDR2 as SQIVND (reference sequence). The germline V and J ends were trimmed by 5 bases and 5 bases, with 19 bases remaining between them. The CDR3 reads CASSLGRAREYQPQHF. CDR3 DNA: TGTGCCAGTAGTTTGGGGAGGGCCAGGGAGTATCAGCCCCAGCATTTT. Filled out from reference TRBV19 and TRBJ1-5, the complete variable domain reads DGGITQSPKYLFRKEGQNVTLSCEQNLNHDAMYWYRQDPGQGLRLIYYSQIVNDFQKGDIAEGYSVSREKKESFPLTVTSAQKNPTAFYLCASSLGRAREYQPQHFGDGTRLSIL.

This rearrangement joins TRBV9 to TRBJ2-5, with 12 nucleotides matching TRBD2. Trimming took 0 bases from V and 2 from J; bases not matched to a gene: 2. Per the germline V gene, CDR1 is SGDLS and CDR2 is YYNGEE. The CDR3 has 16 amino acids. CDR3 bases: TGTGCCAGCAGCGTAGCTACTAGCGGGGGGCAAGAGACCCAGTACTTC. Its translation: CASSVATSGGQETQYF.

The chain combines TRBV7-8 with TRBJ2-7, with a possible D match to TRBD1 (6 bases). This CDR3 has 20 amino acids. V was shortened by 2 bases and J by 1 base, with 27 bases between the two germline ends. The germline V gene encodes CDR1 SGHVS and CDR2 FQNEAQ. The CDR3 protein is CASSLHRLVRGTGQSYEQYF. CDR3 DNA: TGTGCCAGCAGCTTACATCGATTGGTCCGGGGAACCGGACAGTCCTACGAGCAGTACTTC.

The chain carries TRBV6-6 and TRBJ1-5, with 7 positions matching TRBD1. The CDR3 has 15 amino acids. Germline loops: CDR1 MNHNY, CDR2 SVGAGI (reference sequence). Trimming at V came to 6 bases and at J to 1 base, leaving 6 bases not matched to a gene. This chain's CDR3 is CASRTTGISNQPQHF. The CDR3 DNA reads TGTGCCAGCAGGACGACAGGGATCAGCAATCAGCCCCAGCATTTT.

The chain uses TRBV4-1 and TRBJ2-7, with a tentative D call TRBD1 (6 bases). Trimming left V 5 bases short and J 1 base short, with 18 bases between. The CDR3 consists of 16 residues. Germline V gene sequence: CDR1 MGHRA, CDR2 YSYEKL. CDR3 nucleotides: TGCGCCAGCAGCAACCCCGACAGGCCAGGATCCTACGAGCAGTACTTC. The encoded protein is CASSNPDRPGSYEQYF.

The rearrangement uses TRBV20-1 and TRBJ1-2; D not resolved. Trimming shortened V by 3 bases and J by 3 bases, and 11 bases separated the two germline ends. Germline-derived CDR1 and CDR2 are DFQATT and SNEGSKA (reference sequence). This CDR3 region has 13 residues. CDR3 residues: CSASLRDDYGYTF. The CDR3 region has the DNA TGCAGTGCTAGTTTACGGGATGACTATGGCTACACCTTC.

This clone was counted only a few times. The chain combines TRBV10-3 with TRBJ1-1; D is unresolved. The CDR3 is made up of 13 amino acids. V lost 4 bases to trimming and J lost 0 bases, with 6 bases between them. The germline gives CDR1 ENHRY, CDR2 SYGVKD. The CDR3: CAISVQLNTEAFF. CDR3 DNA sequence: TGTGCCATCAGTGTACAGCTGAACACTGAAGCTTTCTTT.

The chain combines TRBV11-3 with TRBJ1-3; TRBD1 is a possible D gene (5 bases). The V end lost 7 bases, the J end lost 0 bases, and 19 bases lay between the germline ends. CDR3 size: 17 residues. The germline gives CDR1 SGHNT, CDR2 YENEEA. The CDR3 loop is CASTRLGQLHSGNTIYF. The DNA of the CDR3 is TGTGCCAGCACCCGATTGGGGCAGCTCCACTCTGGAAACACCATATATTTT.

The V and J genes are TRBV6-2 or TRBV6-3 and TRBJ2-7; maybe TRBD1 (6 bases). Germline CDR1 MNHEY, CDR2 SVGEGT. This CDR3 comprises 13 residues. Trimming took 5 bases from V and 4 from J, leaving 12 bases between them. The CDR3 sequence: CASSVDRRYEQYF. In nucleotides, the CDR3 is TGTGCCAGCAGTGTTGACAGGAGATACGAGCAGTACTTC.

The rearrangement uses TRBV6-2 or TRBV6-3 and TRBJ2-5; 12 bases match TRBD2. CDR3 length: 16 amino acids. Trimming took 4 bases from V and 5 from J; bases not matched to a gene: 8. CDR1 and CDR2 (germline): MNHEY, SVGEGT. DNA for the CDR3: TGTGCCAGCAGTTCCGGTCTAGCGGGGGGGACGGAGACCCAGTACTTC. Protein product: CASSSGLAGGTETQYF.

This clone was found once. The rearrangement links TRBV13 to TRBJ2-7; 7 nucleotides match TRBD1. CDR3 size: 14 residues. V lost 0 bases and J lost 3; bases outside the gene matches: 2. CDR1 and CDR2 (germline): PRHDT, FYEKMQ (reference sequence). The CDR3: CASSLGAGGYEQYF. The CDR3 DNA reads as TGTGCCAGCAGCTTAGGGGCAGGGGGCTACGAGCAGTACTTC.

The chain employs TRBV19 and TRBJ2-2, with D possibly TRBD1 on 5 matching bases. The length of the CDR3 is 14 residues. CDR1 is LNHDA and CDR2 is SQIVND in the germline V gene (reference sequence). Trimming stripped 8 bases from V and 1 base from J, with 11 bases between. The CDR3 is CASRRTRNTGELFF. The CDR3 coding sequence is TGTGCCAGTCGTCGGACACGGAACACCGGGGAGCTGTTTTTT.

The chain uses TRBV5-1 and TRBJ2-2; 7 bases align to TRBD1. This CDR3 has 16 amino acids. The junction had 8 bases not matched to a gene; V was cut back by 3 bases and J by 3 bases. The germline V gene encodes CDR1 SGHRS and CDR2 YFSETQ. This CDR3 reads CASSSPTGTDTGELFF. The CDR3 nucleotides read TGCGCCAGCAGCTCTCCGACAGGGACGGACACCGGGGAGCTGTTTTTT. The full variable domain, its missing parts supplied by reference TRBV5-1 and TRBJ2-2, is KAGVTQTPRYLIKTRGQQVTLSCSPISGHRSVSWYQQTPGQGLQFLFEYFSETQRNKGNFPGRFSGRQFSNSRSEMNVSTLELGDSALYLCASSSPTGTDTGELFFGEGSRLTVL.

This chain links TRBV10-3 with TRBJ2-3, with 9 bases aligning to TRBD2. The CDR3 is made up of 20 amino acids. After removal of 3 bases from V and 0 bases from J, the junction contained 16 bases not matched to a gene. Germline CDR1 reads ENHRY; CDR2 reads SYGVKD. CDR3 sequence (DNA): TGTGCCATCAGTGATTATTCAGTGGTAGCGGGGGAACCTAGCACAGATACGCAGTATTTT. Protein sequence: CAISDYSVVAGEPSTDTQYF.

The chain has TRBV30 and TRBJ2-7; TRBD1 matches 11 bases. V trimming: 3 bases; J trimming: 6 bases; junction bases outside the gene matches: 7. The CDR3 spans 14 residues. From germline, CDR1 is GTSNPN and CDR2 SVGIG (reference sequence). The CDR3 region has the DNA TGTGCCTGGAGGCCGGACAGGGGGCGATTCGAGCAGTACTTC. This translates into CAWRPDRGRFEQYF.

The chain carries TRBV30 and TRBJ1-5; 11 bases are a match to TRBD1. This CDR3 has 15 residues. The V gene's germline CDR1 is GTSNPN and CDR2 SVGIG (reference sequence). Trimming took 2 bases from V and 4 from J; bases not matched to a gene: 4. The CDR3 coding sequence is TGTGCCTGGAGTCAGGGGACAGGGGGGAATCAGCCCCAGCATTTT. Amino acid sequence: CAWSQGTGGNQPQHF.

The rearrangement links TRBV2 to TRBJ1-3, with 9 bases fitting TRBD1. Germline V gene sequence: CDR1 SNHLY, CDR2 FYNNEI. V was clipped by 2 bases and J by 4 bases; unmatched bases: 6. The CDR3 extends over 16 amino acids. The CDR3 sequence is CASSENPGQGGNTIYF. The CDR3 region has the DNA TGTGCCAGCAGTGAAAACCCGGGACAGGGCGGAAACACCATATATTTT.

DNA for the CDR3: TGTGCCAGCAGTTTATCAGGTGCAGCGTACAATGAGCAGTTCTTC. Residues: CASSLSGAAYNEQFF. V gene TRBV27 combines with J gene TRBJ2-1; no clear D gene. The CDR3 loop spans 15 amino acids. The V end was cut by 0 bases, the J end by 4 bases, with 10 bases between. Looked up from germline, CDR1 is MNHEY and CDR2 is SMNVEV (reference sequence).